This T cell receptor beta chain was identified during a study of T cells in Graves' hyperthyroidism and ophthalmopathy (dated by TCRdb to between 2018 and 2021). A note on the overall study: Peripheral blood was collected at initial diagnosis, before any treatment. In addition, the study compared T-cell repertoires in thyroid tissue and in blood from six Graves' hyperthyroidism patients. After sampling, hyperthyroidism patients received methimazole starting at 30 mg daily, and ophthalmopathy patients received high-dose intravenous methylprednisolone. The 75 to 100 discovery patients were divided at random into training and test sets in a 7:3 ratio. TCR Vbeta CDR3 sequencing of 135 peripheral blood samples (more than 40 ophthalmopathy, approximately 80 hyperthyroidism and roughly 17 progressor patients) is reported in the paper. To identify TCR V-J signatures that set the groups apart, the researchers used a discovery cohort of about a hundred patients, made up of 40 to 45 with Graves' ophthalmopathy and about 59 with stable Graves' hyperthyroidism. Prospective prediction of ophthalmopathy was tested in an independent validation cohort of fewer than 20 hyperthyroidism patients and 17 patients who later progressed to ophthalmopathy.

There are many counts of this clonotype. Its antigen remains undetermined. Per-base qualities were not stored, and no clone one base away is much larger. Ophthalmopathy patients had moderately to severely active disease, with a Clinical Activity Score of 3 or more, a NOSPECS grade of 4 or more, and a disease duration of less than 3 months. Patients with uncontrolled infections, other autoimmune diseases, pregnancy or lactation were excluded. Clinical symptoms, serum thyroxine and TRAb, thyroid ultrasound, and orbital computed tomography formed the basis for the diagnoses. Ficoll-Paque density gradient centrifugation was used to isolate PBMCs from about 10 ml of fresh peripheral blood. Total RNA was extracted using Trizol reagent, and RNA quality was assessed on an Agilent 2100 Bioanalyzer. The paper as a whole reports these results and caveats: A model built on a 13 V-J signature distinguished ophthalmopathy from stable hyperthyroidism, reaching 87.88% sensitivity and under 84% specificity in cross-validation and 80%/75% in testing. No statistical method was used to set the sample size in advance, and investigators knew the group allocation. In validation, progression to ophthalmopathy was predicted by the model with 65% to 71% sensitivity and 72% to 80% specificity, a median of approximately 6.5 months before onset. Most expanded thyroid clonotypes (frequency above 0.001) were also detected in blood, suggesting blood repertoires may reflect thyroid immune responses.

Trimming takes 3 bases from V and 0 bases from J, and the germline ends sit 6 bases apart. CDR1 and CDR2 were assigned from the germline V gene as KGHSH and LQKENI. CDR3 length: 14 amino acids, cysteine to phenylalanine. Only the CDR3 region is kept as DNA, spanning 42 bases read in frame from base 1. Amplification of TCR beta CDR3 regions was carried out from RNA transcripts. The first round of RT-PCR for the TCR CDR3 was performed with the HTBI primer set and the Qiagen OneStep RT-PCR kit. Libraries were constructed in a second round of multiplex PCR, after which size selection and purification were performed. Libraries were sequenced paired-end with 100 bp reads on an Illumina HiSeq2000. The study's own analysis went as follows. SOAPnuke was used to process the raw data, throwing out any read that contained adapters or uncalled bases, had a mean Phred below 15, or lacked an exact constant-primer or identifier match. High-quality paired reads were merged with COPE v1.2.5, and unique nucleotide sequences were defined as clonotypes. MiTCR v1.1 was used to align clonotypes to the IMGT TRBV, TRBD and TRBJ reference segments. The analysis included only V-J combinations with a frequency above 0.0001, which together covered 99% to 99.2% of the repertoires. The TCS score was defined as F50 (clonal expansion) divided by E x V (chaos), with BLOSUM62-based TCRdist calculated between CDR3 peptides within each V-J. Welch's t-statistics and random forest reduced around 550 V-J features to about 13, which were used in a naive Bayes classifier (R e1071). The raw public data were reprocessed by TCRdb itself: fastp quality trimming at Q25, MiXCR clonotype calling, in-frame beta chains only. CDR3 protein duplicates are merged, each entry listing the most common genes and DNA. The V and J calls shown here were made by TCRdb, not taken from the authors' results. The sample includes over 350,000 distinct CDR3 sequences, with approximately 17% observed a single time. Together, the top ten hold 40% of the sample.

The receptor was derived from a man between 18 and 29 years old with Graves' ophthalmopathy. Sequenced sample: blood. This chain is built from TRBV18 and TRBJ1-5, with an unclear D gene assignment. The DNA is TGTGCCAGCTCACCTGACCTTAGCAATCAGCCCCAGCATTTT. This sequence encodes CASSPDLSNQPQHF.